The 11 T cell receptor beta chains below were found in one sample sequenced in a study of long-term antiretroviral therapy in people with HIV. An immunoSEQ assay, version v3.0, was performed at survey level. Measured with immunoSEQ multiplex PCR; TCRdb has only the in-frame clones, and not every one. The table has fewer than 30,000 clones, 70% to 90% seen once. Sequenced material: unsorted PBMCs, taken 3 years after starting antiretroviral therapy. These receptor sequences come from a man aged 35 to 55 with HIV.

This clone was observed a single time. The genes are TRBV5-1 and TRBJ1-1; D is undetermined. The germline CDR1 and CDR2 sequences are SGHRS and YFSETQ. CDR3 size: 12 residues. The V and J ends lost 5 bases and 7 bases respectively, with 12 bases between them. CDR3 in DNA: TGCGCCAGCAGTCGAGAATACGGTGAAGCTTTCTTT. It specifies CASSREYGEAFF.

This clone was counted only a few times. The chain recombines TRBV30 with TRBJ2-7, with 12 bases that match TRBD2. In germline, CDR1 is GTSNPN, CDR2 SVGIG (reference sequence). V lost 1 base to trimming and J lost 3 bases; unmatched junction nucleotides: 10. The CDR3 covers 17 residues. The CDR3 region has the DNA TGTGCCTGGAGTGGCACTAGCGGGAGGTTTGATTACTACGAGCAGTACTTC. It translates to CAWSGTSGRFDYYEQYF.

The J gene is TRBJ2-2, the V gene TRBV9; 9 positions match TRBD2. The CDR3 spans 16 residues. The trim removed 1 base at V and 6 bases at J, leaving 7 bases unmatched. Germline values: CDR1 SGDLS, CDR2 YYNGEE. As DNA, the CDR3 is TGTGCCAGCAGCGTATCGCCTAGCGGGGCCCCCGGGGAGCTGTTTTTT. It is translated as CASSVSPSGAPGELFF. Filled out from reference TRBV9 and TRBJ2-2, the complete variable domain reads DSGVTQTPKHLITATGQRVTLRCSPRSGDLSVYWYQQSLDQGLQFLIQYYNGEERAKGNILERFSAQQFPDLHSELNLSSLELGDSALYFCASSVSPSGAPGELFFGEGSRLTVL.

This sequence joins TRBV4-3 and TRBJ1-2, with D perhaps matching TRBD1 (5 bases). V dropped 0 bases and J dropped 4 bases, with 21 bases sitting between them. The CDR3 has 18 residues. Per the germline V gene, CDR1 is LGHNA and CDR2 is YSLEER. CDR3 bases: TGCGCCAGCAGCCAAGATGTATTAGCGGGGGTCCGAGTCTATGGCTACACCTTC. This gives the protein CASSQDVLAGVRVYGYTF.

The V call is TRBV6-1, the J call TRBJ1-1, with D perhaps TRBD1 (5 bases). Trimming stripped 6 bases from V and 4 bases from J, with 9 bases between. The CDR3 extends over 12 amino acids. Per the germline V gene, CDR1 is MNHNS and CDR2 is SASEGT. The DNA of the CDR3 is TGTGCCAGCAGATCTGGGGGCACTGAAGCTTTCTTT. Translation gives CASRSGGTEAFF.

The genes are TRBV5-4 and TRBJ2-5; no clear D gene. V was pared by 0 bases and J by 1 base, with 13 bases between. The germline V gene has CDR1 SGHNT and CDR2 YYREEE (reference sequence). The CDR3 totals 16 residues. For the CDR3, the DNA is TGTGCCAGCAGCTTGGAGGGCTCGAGTCCCCAAGAGACCCAGTACTTC. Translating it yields CASSLEGSSPQETQYF.

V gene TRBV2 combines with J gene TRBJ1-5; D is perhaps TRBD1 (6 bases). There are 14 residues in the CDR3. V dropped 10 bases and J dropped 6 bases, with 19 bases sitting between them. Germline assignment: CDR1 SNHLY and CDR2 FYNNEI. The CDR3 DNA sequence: TGTGCCATCTCACTCGGGGGGGCAGGTCAGCCCCAGCATTTT. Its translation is CAISLGGAGQPQHF.

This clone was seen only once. The CDR3 nucleotides are TGTGCCAGCTCACTAGAACAGGGTAGCAATCAGCCCCAGCATTTT. This translates into CASSLEQGSNQPQHF. The chain combines TRBV18 with TRBJ1-5; tentatively, D is TRBD1 (6 bases). The germline V and J ends were trimmed by 4 bases and 0 bases, with 10 bases remaining between them. The V gene's germline CDR1 is KGHSH and CDR2 LQKENI. CDR3 length equals 15 residues.

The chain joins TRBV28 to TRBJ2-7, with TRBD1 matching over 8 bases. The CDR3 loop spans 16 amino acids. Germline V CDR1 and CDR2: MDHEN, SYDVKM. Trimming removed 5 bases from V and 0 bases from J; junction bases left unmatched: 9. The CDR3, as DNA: TGTGCCAGCAGTCTGGACAGGGCCGCCAGCTCCTACGAGCAGTACTTC. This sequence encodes CASSLDRAASSYEQYF. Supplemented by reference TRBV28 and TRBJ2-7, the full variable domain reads DVKVTQSSRYLVKRTGEKVFLECVQDMDHENMFWYRQDPGLGLRLIYFSYDVKMKEKGDIPEGYSVSREKKERFSLILESASTNQTSMYLCASSLDRAASSYEQYFGPGTRLTVT.

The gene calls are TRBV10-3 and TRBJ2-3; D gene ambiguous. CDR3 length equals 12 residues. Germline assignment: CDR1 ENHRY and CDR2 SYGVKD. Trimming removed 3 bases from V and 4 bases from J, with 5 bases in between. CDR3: CAISDKADTQYF. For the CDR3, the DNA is TGTGCCATCAGTGATAAGGCAGATACGCAGTATTTT.

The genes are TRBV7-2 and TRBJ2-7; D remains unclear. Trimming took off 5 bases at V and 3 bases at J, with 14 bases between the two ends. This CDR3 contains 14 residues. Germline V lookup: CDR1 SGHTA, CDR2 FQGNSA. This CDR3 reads CASSHTMWGYEQYF. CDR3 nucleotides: TGTGCCAGCAGCCATACCATGTGGGGCTACGAGCAGTACTTC.